This is a list of T cell receptor beta chains from one sample in a study of beta chain features in type 1 diabetes. Data came from immunoSEQ multiplex PCR; TCRdb stores just in-frame clones and leaves some out. Found here are around 710,000 clones, 9.5% to 15% of them singletons; the top ten hold around 0.12%. The sequenced material came from naive CD4+ T cells from blood. These receptor sequences come from a man aged 25-40 years with type 1 diabetes. Each CDR3 is given with its conserved first and last residue. Fields, in order: V gene, D gene, J gene, clone size, CDR3 protein, CDR3 DNA. The D gene is left open where the match is weak. Size values are once, few and many counts, or a class for expanded clones, and some rows have none.

TRBV7-8,-,TRBJ2-6,few,CASSFTGANVLTF,TGTGCCAGCAGCTTTACTGGGGCCAACGTCCTGACTTTC
TRBV29-1,-,TRBJ2-2,few,CSVDETPPGELFF,TGCAGCGTCGACGAAACCCCACCCGGGGAGCTGTTTTTT
TRBV5-4,-,TRBJ1-2,-,CASRFQELEGYTF,TGTGCCAGCAGATTCCAGGAACTAGAGGGCTACACCTTC
TRBV18,-,TRBJ2-4,few,CASSPPADQIAKNIQYF,TGTGCCAGCTCACCACCGGCGGACCAGATAGCCAAAAACATTCAGTACTTC
TRBV23-1,-,TRBJ1-5,-,CASSSPTARGGNQPQHF,TGCGCCAGCAGTTCACCGACGGCGAGGGGGGGCAATCAGCCCCAGCATTTT
TRBV2,-,TRBJ1-2,few,CASSEEGSGYTF,TGTGCCAGCAGTGAAGAAGGGAGTGGCTACACCTTC
TRBV4-3,TRBD1,TRBJ2-1,-,CASSLPVGTGGNNEQFF,TGCGCCAGCAGCCTCCCAGTAGGGACAGGGGGCAATAATGAGCAGTTCTTC
TRBV29-1,TRBD1,TRBJ1-5,few,CSASGTGNQPQHF,TGCAGCGCCTCCGGGACAGGGAATCAGCCCCAGCATTTT
TRBV5-8,-,TRBJ1-1,-,CASSFGPNTEAFF,TGTGCCAGCAGCTTCGGTCCGAACACTGAAGCTTTCTTT
TRBV29-1,-,TRBJ1-2,few,CSVGGTSYTF,TGCAGCGTTGGGGGTACTTCATACACCTTC
TRBV19,TRBD1,TRBJ2-7,few,CASSLRQGVLYF,TGTGCCAGTAGTCTCCGACAGGGGGTTCTCTACTTC
TRBV19,TRBD2,TRBJ2-1,-,CASSIGSASGVNEQFF,TGTGCCAGTAGTATTGGGTCGGCTAGCGGGGTGAATGAGCAGTTCTTC
TRBV4-3,-,TRBJ1-2,-,CASSQEYTGNGYTF,TGCGCCAGCAGCCAAGAATACACAGGGAACGGCTACACCTTC
TRBV5-1,-,TRBJ2-5,few,CASSLAPGRLGETQYF,TGCGCCAGCAGCTTGGCCCCGGGACGCCTCGGGGAGACCCAGTACTTC
TRBV4-2,-,TRBJ1-2,few,CASSQDAQTNYGYTF,TGTGCCAGCAGCCAAGATGCACAGACCAACTATGGCTACACCTTC
TRBV7-2,-,TRBJ2-5,few,CASSSGPGLPRETQYF,TGTGCCAGCAGCTCGGGCCCGGGACTCCCGCGAGAGACCCAGTACTTC
TRBV30,-,TRBJ2-7,-,CAWGQYEQYF,TGTGCCTGGGGACAATACGAGCAGTACTTC
TRBV2,-,TRBJ1-2,-,CASRQGASANYGYTF,TGTGCCAGCAGGCAAGGGGCCAGTGCTAACTATGGCTACACCTTC
TRBV5-4,-,TRBJ1-6,few,CASRVMGVNSPLHF,TGTGCCAGCCGCGTGATGGGGGTCAATTCACCCCTCCACTTT
TRBV5-4,-,TRBJ2-7,-,CASSLGLTGPHAEQYF,TGTGCCAGCAGCTTGGGGCTAACCGGGCCCCATGCCGAGCAGTACTTC
TRBV14,-,TRBJ2-7,-,CASSLGIGYEQYF,TGTGCCAGCAGCCTAGGGATCGGCTACGAGCAGTACTTC
TRBV6-5,-,TRBJ2-1,-,CASSFTGLGNEQFF,TGTGCCAGCAGCTTCACAGGGTTGGGCAATGAGCAGTTCTTC
TRBV9,TRBD1,TRBJ1-3,few,CASSRQGLVGNTIYF,TGTGCCAGCAGCCGACAGGGTTTGGTCGGAAACACCATATATTTT
TRBV27,-,TRBJ2-1,few,CASTSAHPYNEQFF,TGTGCCAGCACATCGGCACATCCGTACAATGAGCAGTTCTTC
TRBV10-3,-,TRBJ2-5,-,CAISEGVETQYF,TGTGCCATCAGTGAGGGAGTAGAGACCCAGTACTTC
TRBV6-6,-,TRBJ2-1,few,CASSAGRSDAYNEQFF,TGTGCCAGCAGTGCCGGAAGGAGTGACGCGTACAATGAGCAGTTCTTC
TRBV4-2,-,TRBJ2-7,few,CASSQGGGSYEQYF,TGTGCCAGCAGCCAAGGTGGGGGCTCCTACGAGCAGTACTTC
TRBV6-5,-,TRBJ1-5,-,CAVGGSRNQPQHF,TGTGCCGTCGGAGGCAGCCGAAATCAGCCCCAGCATTTT
TRBV7-9,-,TRBJ1-5,few,CASTVGDGSNQPQHF,TGTGCCAGCACCGTTGGGGACGGGAGCAATCAGCCCCAGCATTTT
TRBV28,-,TRBJ2-5,few,CASSLSSRAQETQYF,TGTGCCAGCAGTTTGTCCTCTAGGGCTCAAGAGACCCAGTACTTC
TRBV28,-,TRBJ2-5,-,CASTEGGVRSRETQYF,TGTGCCAGCACCGAAGGGGGGGTAAGGTCTCGAGAGACCCAGTACTTC
TRBV6-5,TRBD1,TRBJ2-6,-,CASSRQGAGANVLTF,TGTGCCAGCAGCCGACAGGGCGCTGGGGCCAACGTCCTGACTTTC
TRBV5-4,-,TRBJ2-2,few,CASSLFRGSGELFF,TGTGCCAGCAGCTTGTTCAGGGGAAGCGGGGAGCTGTTTTTT
TRBV7-2,-,TRBJ2-7,few,CASSLRYEQYF,TGTGCCAGCAGCTTGCGCTACGAGCAGTACTTC
TRBV9,-,TRBJ2-5,few,CASSGTEFQETQYF,TGTGCCAGCAGCGGGACAGAGTTCCAAGAGACCCAGTACTTC
TRBV11-3,-,TRBJ2-3,-,CASSSGSFGTQYF,TGTGCCAGCAGCTCTGGGTCGTTCGGTACGCAGTATTTT
TRBV7-2,-,TRBJ1-5,few,CASSRTYSNQPQHF,TGTGCCAGCAGCCGGACGTATAGCAATCAGCCCCAGCATTTT
TRBV11-3,-,TRBJ1-2,few,CASSLSGTYGYTF,TGTGCCAGCAGCTTATCAGGGACCTATGGCTACACCTTC
TRBV18,-,TRBJ2-1,few,CASSPFDSRVNEQFF,TGTGCCAGCTCACCATTCGACTCTCGCGTAAATGAGCAGTTCTTC
TRBV9,-,TRBJ1-1,few,CASSVSGSGNTEAFF,TGTGCCAGCAGCGTATCGGGAAGCGGGAACACTGAAGCTTTCTTT
TRBV13,-,TRBJ2-5,-,CASSFKGLETQYF,TGTGCCAGCAGCTTTAAGGGCTTGGAGACCCAGTACTTC
TRBV7-2,TRBD1,TRBJ2-7,few,CASSLRDSGSYEQYF,TGTGCCAGCAGCCTCCGGGACAGTGGCTCCTACGAGCAGTACTTC
TRBV6-1,-,TRBJ1-5,few,CASSVQEDQPQHF,TGTGCCAGCAGTGTGCAGGAGGATCAGCCCCAGCATTTT
TRBV19,-,TRBJ1-5,-,CASGRKTVSNQPQHF,TGTGCCAGTGGCAGGAAAACAGTTAGCAATCAGCCCCAGCATTTT
TRBV30,-,TRBJ1-3,-,CAWRVYGNTIYF,TGTGCCTGGAGAGTTTATGGAAACACCATATATTTT
TRBV21-1,-,TRBJ2-5,-,CASSKTGTQETQYF,TGTGCCAGCAGCAAGACAGGGACCCAAGAGACCCAGTACTTC
TRBV7-7,-,TRBJ2-2,-,CASSLEGKAGELFF,TGTGCCAGCAGCTTAGAGGGGAAGGCCGGGGAGCTGTTTTTT
TRBV12-5,-,TRBJ1-6,few,CASAWEKGVNSPLHF,TGTGCTAGTGCCTGGGAGAAAGGGGTGAATTCACCCCTCCACTTT
TRBV7-2,-,TRBJ1-6,few,CASSYRAAGSNSPLHF,TGTGCCAGCAGCTACAGAGCGGCAGGGTCAAATTCACCCCTCCACTTT